These 3 T cell receptor beta chains share one sample of origin, sequenced in a study of shared clonotypes between healthy human individuals. Libraries were prepared by immunoSEQ multiplex PCR; TCRdb keeps only in-frame clonotypes and omits some of them. The sample yields about 2.4 million clones, roughly 93% seen once. The sequenced material came from naive CD4+ T cells from PBMCs. Subset defined: CD45RA+ positively selected. Source of these receptors: a man aged 18-30 years in good health. Some clones in this sample may be carry-over from other donors' samples.

CDR3 region: CASSQVLTGGPIGELFF. The CDR3 nucleotides are TGTGCCAGCAGCCAAGTATTAACGGGAGGGCCAATCGGGGAGCTGTTTTTT. V gene TRBV4-2 combines with J gene TRBJ2-2, with 8 bases identical to TRBD2. CDR3 length: 17 amino acids. Germline loops: CDR1 LGHNA, CDR2 YNFKEQ. Trimming at V came to 1 base and at J to 7 bases, leaving 11 bases not matched to a gene.

The chain combines TRBV7-3 with TRBJ2-6; a weak D match, TRBD2 (6 bases). Per the germline V gene, CDR1 is SGHTA and CDR2 is FQGTGA. Trimming pared 4 bases from V and 5 bases from J, leaving 15 bases between. The CDR3 covers 16 residues. The CDR3 DNA reads as TGTGCCAGCAGCTCAGACTCGGGACTTAGGGCCAACGTCCTGACTTTC. It encodes CASSSDSGLRANVLTF.

J is TRBJ1-4 and V is TRBV5-4; maybe TRBD1 (6 bases). This CDR3 is built from 13 residues. The germline gives CDR1 SGHNT, CDR2 YYREEE (reference sequence). V shed 0 bases and J shed 7 bases, with 7 bases lying between them. CDR3: CASSLDRVEKLFF. Here the CDR3 DNA reads TGTGCCAGCAGCTTGGACAGGGTTGAAAAACTGTTTTTT.